Given below is one T cell receptor (beta chain) in context. The antigen remains unidentified. PCR employed 60 Vbeta and 13 Jbeta primers. The protocol was immunoSEQ multiplex PCR, while the TCRdb copy is restricted to in-frame clones and leaves out a portion. The sample contains around 190,000 clones, roughly 85% of which appear only once. These data originate in a study of cytomegalovirus exposure and HLA in healthy donors. Whole-study findings and limits: Highest at DRB1 and lowest at HLA-C, TCR association rates differed among HLA loci in a later analysis. Some TCR beta chains (about 180 of them) were listed as cytomegalovirus-associated. Most TCRs appeared rarely, but some public TCRs recurred in many donors.

This CDR3 has 15 residues. Trimming removed 8 bases at V and 5 bases at J, with 22 bases between. Germline V gene data show CDR1 as MNHEY and CDR2 as SMNVEV (reference sequence). The chain employs TRBV27 and TRBJ2-7, with TRBD2 as a possible D gene (6 bases). Sequenced material: PBMCs. The receptor comes from a woman aged 50 to 65 in good health and CMV-seronegative. The chain's CDR3 is CASRGGAGRSHEQYF. The CDR3 DNA sequence: TGTGCCAGCCGGGGCGGGGCGGGACGTAGTCACGAGCAGTACTTC.